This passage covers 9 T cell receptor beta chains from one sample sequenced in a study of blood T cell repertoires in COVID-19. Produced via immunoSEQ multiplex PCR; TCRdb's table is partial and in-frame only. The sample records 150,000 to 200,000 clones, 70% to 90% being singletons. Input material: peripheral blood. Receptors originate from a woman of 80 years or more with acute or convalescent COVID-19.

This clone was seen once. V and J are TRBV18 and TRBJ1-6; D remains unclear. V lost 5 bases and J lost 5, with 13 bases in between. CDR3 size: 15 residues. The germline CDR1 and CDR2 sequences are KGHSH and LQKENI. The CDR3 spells CASSGRQADNSPLHF. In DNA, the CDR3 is TGTGCCAGCTCAGGTCGGCAGGCCGATAATTCACCCCTCCACTTT.

Written as DNA, the CDR3 is TGTGCCAGTAGGGACAGGGGATTGTTTAGGAATTCACCCCTCCACTTT. Protein: CASRDRGLFRNSPLHF. The chain uses TRBV19 and TRBJ1-6; TRBD1 matches at 9 bases. There are 16 residues in the CDR3. The trim removed 6 bases at V and 7 bases at J, leaving 10 bases unmatched. Per the germline V gene, CDR1 is LNHDA and CDR2 is SQIVND (reference sequence).

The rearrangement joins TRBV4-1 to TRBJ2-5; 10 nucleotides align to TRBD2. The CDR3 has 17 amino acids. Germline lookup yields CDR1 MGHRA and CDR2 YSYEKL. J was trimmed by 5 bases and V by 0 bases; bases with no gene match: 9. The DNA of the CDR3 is TGCGCCAGCAGCCAAGACCGCCCCAGCGGGGGGGCGGAGACCCAGTACTTC. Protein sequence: CASSQDRPSGGAETQYF.

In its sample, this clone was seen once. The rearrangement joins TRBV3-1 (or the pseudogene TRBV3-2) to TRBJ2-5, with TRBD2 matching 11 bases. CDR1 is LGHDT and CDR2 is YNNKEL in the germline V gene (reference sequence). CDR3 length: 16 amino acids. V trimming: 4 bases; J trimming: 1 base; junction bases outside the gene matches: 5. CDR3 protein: CASSRGLAGLQETQYF. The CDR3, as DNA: TGTGCCAGCAGCCGCGGACTAGCGGGCCTCCAAGAGACCCAGTACTTC.

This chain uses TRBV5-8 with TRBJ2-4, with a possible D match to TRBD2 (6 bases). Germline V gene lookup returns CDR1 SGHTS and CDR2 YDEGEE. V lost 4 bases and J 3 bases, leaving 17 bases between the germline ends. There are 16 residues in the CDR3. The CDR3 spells CASSPSRGGGKNIQYF. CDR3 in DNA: TGTGCCAGCAGCCCGTCACGGGGAGGAGGCAAAAACATTCAGTACTTC.

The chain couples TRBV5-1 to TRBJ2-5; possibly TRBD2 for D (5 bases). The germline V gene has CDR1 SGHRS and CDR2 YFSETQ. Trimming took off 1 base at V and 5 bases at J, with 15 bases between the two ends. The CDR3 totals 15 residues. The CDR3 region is CASSLYGINGETQYF. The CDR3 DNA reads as TGCGCCAGCAGCTTGTACGGGATTAATGGGGAGACCCAGTACTTC.

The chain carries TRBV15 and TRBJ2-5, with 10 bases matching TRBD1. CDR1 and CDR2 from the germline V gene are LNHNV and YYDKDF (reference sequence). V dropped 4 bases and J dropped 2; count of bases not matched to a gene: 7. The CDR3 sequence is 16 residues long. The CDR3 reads CATSTGQGPRQETQYF. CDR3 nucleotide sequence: TGTGCCACCAGCACGGGACAGGGGCCGAGGCAAGAGACCCAGTACTTC.

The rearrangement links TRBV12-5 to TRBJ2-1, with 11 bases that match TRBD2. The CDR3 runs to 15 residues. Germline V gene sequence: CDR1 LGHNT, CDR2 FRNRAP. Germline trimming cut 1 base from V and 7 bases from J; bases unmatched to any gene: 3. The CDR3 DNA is TGTGCTAGTGGTTTGGGGGGACTAGCGGTAAATGAGCAGTTCTTC. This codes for CASGLGGLAVNEQFF.

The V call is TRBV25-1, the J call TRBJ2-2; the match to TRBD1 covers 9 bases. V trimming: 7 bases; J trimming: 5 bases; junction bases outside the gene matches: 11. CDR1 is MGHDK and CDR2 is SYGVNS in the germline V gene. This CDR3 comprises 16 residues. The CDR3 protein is CASTDVGTGTTGELFF. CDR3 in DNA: TGTGCCAGCACCGACGTGGGGACAGGGACAACCGGGGAGCTGTTTTTT.